This T cell receptor (beta chain) was recorded in a study of Graves' ophthalmopathy and Graves' hyperthyroidism. Beta-chain TCR CDR3 regions were amplified from RNA transcripts. Following a first-round RT-PCR that used HTBI primers, a second-round multiplex PCR was carried out. One entry per CDR3 protein, called by TCRdb with MiXCR from the multiplex PCR reads. The data show some 380,000 distinct CDR3 sequences, with less than 20% seen just once and about 7.3% held by the top ten. Germline CDR1 reads SGHVS; CDR2 reads FQNEAQ. This CDR3 is built from 15 residues. V gave up 0 bases and J gave up 7 bases, with 15 bases separating them.

The sequencing input was peripheral blood. The gene calls are TRBV7-8 and TRBJ1-2, with no clear D. The receptor was isolated from a young woman with stable Graves' hyperthyroidism. The CDR3: CASSLARNPLFGYTF. The DNA of the CDR3 is TGTGCCAGCAGCTTAGCACGGAACCCCCTCTTTGGCTACACCTTC.